This TCR beta chain was obtained from a study of OX40 agonist ivuxolimab in advanced cancers. Across the study: Patients were dosed intravenously with ivuxolimab at 0.01 to 10 mg/kg every 2 weeks.

Study outcomes and limitations: The 0.1-3.0 mg/kg partial responders had among the lowest clonal expansion. Averaging showed that CD8+ T cells had more expanded clones than CD4+ did.

Using immunoSEQ multiplex PCR, the repertoire was profiled, and TCRdb retains in-frame clones only, with some absent. Of 50,000 to 60,000 clones in the sample, over 65% were seen once. Turning to this clone: Its target is unknown.

This receptor was obtained from an adult with an advanced solid tumor such as melanoma, head and neck, liver or kidney cancer. The sequencing used CD4+ or CD8+ T cells sorted from blood, collected in a trial of the OX40 agonist ivuxolimab.

The CDR3 bases are TGTGCCTGGAGTGTTGGCCAGACGAACACTGAAGCTTTCTTT. This codes for CAWSVGQTNTEAFF. The chain couples TRBV30 to TRBJ1-1; D unresolved. CDR1 and CDR2 (germline): GTSNPN, SVGIG (reference sequence). Trimming took off 0 bases at V and 1 base at J, with 9 bases between the two ends. The CDR3 consists of 14 residues.